The rows below give T cell receptor beta chains drawn from one sample of a study of T cells expressing NK-cell markers. TCRdb re-called the 5' RACE reads and catalogs CDR3 proteins one per entry, DNA excluded. The data show some 300,000 distinct CDR3 sequences, and the top ten clones hold around 0.4%. The sequenced sample was blood T cells: a sorted CD56 or NKG2C T cell subset, CD4+ or CD8+ T cells, or bulk PBMC T cells (not recorded which). The receptors originated from a man between 18 and 35 years old in good health. The CDR3 runs from the conserved cysteine through the conserved F or W.

J gene	V gene	CDR3 protein
TRBJ2-1	TRBV6-4	CASTLSRGTYNEQFF
TRBJ2-5	TRBV20-1	CSARGWTGGETQYF
TRBJ1-5	TRBV6-5	CASSSSPPGAALNQPQHF
TRBJ1-5	TRBV12-3/TRBV12-4	CASTTGPNQPQHF
TRBJ2-3	TRBV5-1	CASSLTYPVTDTQYF
TRBJ2-7	TRBV7-2	CASSVHRAALEQYF
TRBJ2-1	TRBV10-3	CAISLTGADEQFF
TRBJ2-2	TRBV12-3/TRBV12-4	CASSFVGAPGELFF
TRBJ2-1	TRBV12-3/TRBV12-4	CASSFPRGQAYNEQFF
TRBJ2-4	TRBV20-1	CSASARTGVDIQYF
TRBJ2-7	TRBV7-9	CASSPSGYEQYF
TRBJ2-5	TRBV14	CASSQGRSGGRETQYF
TRBJ2-1	TRBV12-3/TRBV12-4	CASRAGTYNEQFF
TRBJ2-5	TRBV5-1	CASSLVGRKETQYF
TRBJ2-5	TRBV20-1	CSARRGLAGIETQYF
TRBJ2-7	TRBV18	CASSPYQDRGFYEQYF
TRBJ2-1	TRBV20-1	CSARGDSGGRYEQFF
TRBJ2-6	TRBV12-3/TRBV12-4	CASSQTSGFVHGANVLTF
TRBJ2-3	TRBV27	CASSLASGKPDTQYF
TRBJ2-5	TRBV5-1	CASSLVSLDQETQYF
TRBJ2-1	TRBV5-1	CASSAGTSGNNEQFF
TRBJ2-2	TRBV20-1	CSARRGPGGELFF
TRBJ2-1	TRBV7-2	CASSLAPARNEQFF
TRBJ2-5	TRBV10-3	CAISDGTLIKTQYF
TRBJ2-3	TRBV29-1	CSVGRRLAGDPDTQYF
TRBJ2-6	TRBV5-4	CASSLVGGSGANVLTF
TRBJ2-2	TRBV20-1	CSARLPKGVSSENTGELFF
TRBJ2-1	TRBV12-3/TRBV12-4	CASSLASRGSYNEQFF
TRBJ2-5	TRBV5-5	CASSIGTGKETQYF
TRBJ1-2	TRBV3-1	CASSPGTGEYGYTF
TRBJ2-3	TRBV6-1	CASARPKVGGPDTQYF
TRBJ2-2	TRBV12-3/TRBV12-4	CASRSRGSGELFF
TRBJ1-5	TRBV9	CASSKGSNQPQHF
TRBJ1-1	TRBV6-1	CASSQVKLGVNTEAFF
TRBJ1-2	TRBV9	CASSVGTAHGYTF